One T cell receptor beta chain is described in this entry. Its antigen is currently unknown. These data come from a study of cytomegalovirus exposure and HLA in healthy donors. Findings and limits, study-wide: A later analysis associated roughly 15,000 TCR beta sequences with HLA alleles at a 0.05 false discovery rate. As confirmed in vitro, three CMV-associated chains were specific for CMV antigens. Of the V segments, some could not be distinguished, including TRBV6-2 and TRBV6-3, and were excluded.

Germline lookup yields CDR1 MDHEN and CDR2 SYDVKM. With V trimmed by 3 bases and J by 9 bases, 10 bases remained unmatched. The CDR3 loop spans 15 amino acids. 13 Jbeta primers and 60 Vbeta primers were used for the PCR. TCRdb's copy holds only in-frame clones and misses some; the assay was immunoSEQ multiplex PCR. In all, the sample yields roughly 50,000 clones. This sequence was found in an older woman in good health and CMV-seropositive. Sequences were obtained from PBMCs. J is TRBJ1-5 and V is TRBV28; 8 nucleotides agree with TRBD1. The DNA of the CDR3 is TGTGCCAGCAGTTTGGGTTCCCAGGGGGCCCCGCCCCAGCATTTT. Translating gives CASSLGSQGAPPQHF. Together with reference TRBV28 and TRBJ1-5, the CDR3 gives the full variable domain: DVKVTQSSRYLVKRTGEKVFLECVQDMDHENMFWYRQDPGLGLRLIYFSYDVKMKEKGDIPEGYSVSREKKERFSLILESASTNQTSMYLCASSLGSQGAPPQHFGDGTRLSIL.